Below, 28 T cell receptor beta chains from the same sample are listed, as sequenced in a study of T-cell memory formation after mild COVID-19. TCRdb ran MiXCR on the 5' RACE reads and lists one entry per CDR3 protein. The sample comprises tens of thousands of distinct CDR3 sequences, 11% of which are singletons, and less than 30% rests with the top ten. The material sequenced was PBMCs or a T cell subset sorted from them (not recorded which). These receptors were collected from a man between 18 and 29 years old who had mild COVID-19 (a few samples of this study predate the infection). Cell type and time point are not known.

This clonotype was picked up a small number of times. CDR3 in amino acids: CASALTGEGNQPQHF. CDR3 bases: TGTGCCAGCGCTCTGACAGGGGAGGGCAATCAGCCCCAGCATTTT. The chain uses TRBV6-2 or TRBV6-3 and TRBJ1-5; 8 bases line up with TRBD1. The CDR3 length is 15 residues. V gave up 8 bases and J gave up 2 bases; unmatched junction bases: 8. The germline CDR1 and CDR2 sequences are MNHEY and SVGEGT.

This clonotype appeared many times. The V and J genes are TRBV7-2 and TRBJ2-2, with D hard to call. The CDR3 has 15 amino acids. The V gene's germline CDR1 is SGHTA and CDR2 FQGNSA. The V end lost 1 base, the J end lost 2 bases, and 8 bases lay between the germline ends. CDR3 sequence: CASSLGVLNTGELFF. In DNA, the CDR3 is TGTGCCAGCAGCTTAGGGGTCTTAAACACCGGGGAGCTGTTTTTT.

This clonotype was counted ten times or more. This chain uses TRBV20-1 with TRBJ2-3; possibly TRBD1 or TRBD2 for D (5 bases each). V lost 7 bases and J 3 bases, leaving 20 bases between the germline ends. The germline CDR1 and CDR2 sequences are DFQATT and SNEGSKA (reference sequence). The CDR3 has 15 residues. The CDR3 DNA follows: TGCAGTGTTCGACCCGGGACCTCGAGTACAGATACGCAGTATTTT. Protein sequence: CSVRPGTSSTDTQYF.

This clonotype was picked up many times. The CDR3 here is CASRVGRAYEQYF. In DNA form, the CDR3 reads TGTGCCAGCAGGGTCGGCAGGGCCTACGAGCAGTACTTC. V is TRBV28 and J is TRBJ2-7; D is perhaps TRBD1 (5 bases). Germline CDR1 and CDR2: MDHEN and SYDVKM. V was pared by 6 bases and J by 2 bases, with 11 bases between. The CDR3 length is 13 residues.

This clonotype was observed at least ten times. The CDR3: CSAPLSSGGGSTGELFF. The DNA for the CDR3 is TGCAGTGCCCCCCTGTCTAGCGGGGGGGGGAGCACCGGGGAGCTGTTTTTT. V is TRBV20-1 and J is TRBJ2-2; 12 bases fit TRBD2. The CDR3 has 17 amino acids. In germline, CDR1 is DFQATT, CDR2 SNEGSKA (reference sequence). Germline trimming cut 6 bases from V and 4 bases from J; bases unmatched to any gene: 12.

This clonotype ranks as medium-sized. Germline and junction disagree at one end, which may indicate a read error. V gene TRBV11-2 combines with J gene TRBJ2-6, with D hard to call. CDR3 size: 13 residues. The germline gives CDR1 SGHAT, CDR2 FQNNGV. The CDR3: CASRFSGANVLTF. The DNA for the CDR3 is TGTGCCAGCCGCTTCTCTGGGGCCAACGTCCTGACTTTC.

This clonotype was picked up a small number of times. The V call is TRBV6-5, the J call TRBJ2-1; 11 bases align to TRBD2. Trimming at V came to 0 bases and at J to 8 bases, leaving 6 bases not matched to a gene. Germline V gives CDR1 MNHEY, CDR2 SVGAGI. The length of the CDR3 is 16 residues. CDR3 bases: TGTGCCAGCAGTTACTCTATAACTAGCGGGGGTGATGAGCAGTTCTTC. The encoded protein is CASSYSITSGGDEQFF.

This clonotype was observed many times. The V and J genes are TRBV7-7 and TRBJ2-5; TRBD2 agrees at 11 bases. Trimming cost V 5 bases and J 4 bases; bases outside gene matches: 9. The CDR3 totals 16 residues. In germline, CDR1 is SSHAT, CDR2 FNYEAQ (reference sequence). The CDR3 nucleotides are TGTGCCAGCAGCCCCGAACTAGCGGGGGAGGGAGAGACCCAGTACTTC. It specifies CASSPELAGEGETQYF.

This clonotype was picked up many times. The chain has TRBV7-2 and TRBJ2-1; TRBD2 might be the D (5 bases). V gave up 6 bases and J gave up 4 bases, with 10 bases separating them. There are 13 residues in the CDR3. CDR1 and CDR2 from the germline V gene are SGHTA and FQGNSA. As DNA, the CDR3 is TGTGCCAGCAGACCAGGACTGTACAATGAGCAGTTCTTC. Its translation: CASRPGLYNEQFF.

V usage is TRBV24-1 and J usage is TRBJ2-5; D uncertain. The germline V gene encodes CDR1 KGHDR and CDR2 SFDVKD. The CDR3 loop spans 11 amino acids. Trimming left V 4 bases short and J 5 bases short, with 4 bases between. CDR3 in DNA: TGTGCCACCAGTGAGTATGAGACCCAGTACTTC. Translating it yields CATSEYETQYF.

This clonotype is medium-sized within its sample. For the CDR3, the DNA is TGCGCCAGCAGCTTGGGTTGGGGAAACATTCAGTACTTC. This codes for CASSLGWGNIQYF. The chain uses TRBV5-1 and TRBJ2-4; D gene uncertain. V dropped 0 bases and J dropped 6 bases, with 7 bases sitting between them. The CDR3 has 13 residues. Germline-derived CDR1 and CDR2 are SGHRS and YFSETQ.

This clonotype was found a few times. The chain has TRBV4-1 and TRBJ1-4; the match to TRBD1 covers 8 bases. Germline trimming cut 1 base from V and 1 base from J; bases unmatched to any gene: 11. The CDR3 extends over 19 amino acids. In germline, CDR1 is MGHRA, CDR2 YSYEKL. The CDR3 sequence is CASSQVISRGQGTNEKLFF. The CDR3 DNA reads TGCGCCAGCAGCCAAGTAATCAGCAGGGGGCAAGGAACTAATGAAAAACTGTTTTTT.

This clonotype was counted at least ten times. Here the CDR3 DNA reads TGCAGTGCTAGGGCCGGCAACTATGGCTACACCTTC. Protein sequence: CSARAGNYGYTF. The chain links TRBV20-1 to TRBJ1-2; D uncertain. V lost 3 bases, J lost 2 bases, and 7 bases lay in between. Germline V gene data show CDR1 as DFQATT and CDR2 as SNEGSKA (reference sequence). The CDR3 has 12 amino acids.

The genes are TRBV7-2 and TRBJ1-5; TRBD1 aligns across 8 bases. The V segment lost 5 bases and the J segment 7 bases; nucleotides outside the gene matches: 4. Germline values: CDR1 SGHTA, CDR2 FQGNSA. CDR3 length: 13 residues. Written as DNA, the CDR3 is TGTGCCAGCAGCCAGACAGGGGACCAGCCCCAGCATTTT. Translation: CASSQTGDQPQHF.

The sample holds many counts of this clonotype. This chain links TRBV7-2 with TRBJ1-3; no reliable D call. Trimming shortened V by 5 bases and J by 8 bases, and 16 bases separated the two germline ends. This CDR3 has 14 amino acids. The germline CDR1 and CDR2 sequences are SGHTA and FQGNSA. CDR3 nucleotide sequence: TGTGCCAGCAGCCCCGGGCCTTTAGCGGACACCATATATTTT. The encoded protein is CASSPGPLADTIYF.

This clonotype has a count of ten or more. CDR3: CASSEGQNLPYEQYV. The CDR3 region has the DNA TGCGCCAGCAGTGAAGGACAGAACTTACCCTACGAGCAGTACGTC. The V call is TRBV10-1, the J call TRBJ2-7; TRBD1 is a possible D gene (6 bases). The V end was cut by 3 bases, the J end by 2 bases, with 14 bases between. The CDR3 contains 15 residues. Germline V gives CDR1 WNHNN, CDR2 SYGVQD (reference sequence).

Ten or more counts support this clonotype. V usage is TRBV5-1 and J usage is TRBJ2-3; 10 nucleotides align to TRBD1. Germline lookup yields CDR1 SGHRS and CDR2 YFSETQ. The CDR3 has 14 residues. The J segment lost 6 bases and the V segment lost 0 bases, leaving 1 base of the junction unmatched. The CDR3 coding sequence is TGCGCCAGCAGCTTGGAGGACAGGGGGGATACGCAGTATTTT. Its protein product is CASSLEDRGDTQYF.

The CDR3: CASSPSQRNQPQHF. Written as DNA, the CDR3 is TGTGCCAGCTCACCCTCACAACGCAATCAGCCCCAGCATTTT. The V call is TRBV18, the J call TRBJ1-5; D is unclear. The germline V gene encodes CDR1 KGHSH and CDR2 LQKENI. The CDR3 has 14 amino acids. The V end lost 3 bases, the J end lost 2 bases, and 8 bases lay between the germline ends.

This clonotype was detected a few times. This chain joins TRBV12-3 or TRBV12-4 and TRBJ2-7; no definite D call. The V gene lost 2 bases and the J gene lost 2 bases, with 7 bases spanning the gap. The CDR3 totals 13 residues. The CDR3 nucleotides are TGTGCCAGCAGTTTAACCAACACCTACGAGCAGTACTTC. This translates into CASSLTNTYEQYF.

This clonotype was observed at least ten times. The rearrangement uses TRBV3-1 and TRBJ2-7, with TRBD2 as a possible D gene (6 bases). The CDR3 is made up of 13 amino acids. The germline V gene encodes CDR1 LGHDT and CDR2 YNNKEL (reference sequence). V lost 4 bases, J lost 7 bases, and 14 bases lay in between. CDR3 coding DNA: TGTGCCAGCAGCCGGGACTCCGGTCGAGAGCAGTACTTC. Encoded protein: CASSRDSGREQYF.

At least ten counts were recorded for this clonotype. In DNA, the CDR3 is TGTGCCAGCAGCTTTGGGGGTACCACTGAAGCTTTCTTT. It codes for CASSFGGTTEAFF. The chain carries TRBV7-9 and TRBJ1-1, with D possibly TRBD1 on 5 matching bases. The ends were cut back, 3 bases at V and 4 bases at J, with 9 bases in the middle. This CDR3 comprises 13 residues. Germline V CDR1 and CDR2: SEHNR, FQNEAQ (reference sequence).

Ten or more counts support this clonotype. The chain combines TRBV10-2 with TRBJ2-1; possible D gene TRBD2, 5 bases. The germline CDR1 and CDR2 sequences are WSHSY and SAAADI. The CDR3 contains 13 residues. Trimming pared 0 bases from V and 10 bases from J, leaving 10 bases between. Here the CDR3 reads CASSESSSGEQFF. Written as DNA, the CDR3 is TGCGCCAGCAGTGAGTCTTCGAGCGGAGAGCAGTTCTTC.

Ten or more counts support this clonotype. This chain connects TRBV5-1 to TRBJ2-1; D is unresolved. The CDR3 is 15 residues long. The germline V gene has CDR1 SGHRS and CDR2 YFSETQ. The V end lost 4 bases, the J end lost 3 bases, and 14 bases lay between the germline ends. CDR3 nucleotide sequence: TGCGCCAGCAGCCTCCAAGGCGGAGTCTACAATGAGCAGTTCTTC. Translation: CASSLQGGVYNEQFF.

This clonotype was counted at least ten times. The chain employs TRBV28 and TRBJ2-2; D ambiguous. Germline CDR1 is MDHEN and CDR2 is SYDVKM. Trimming took off 3 bases at V and 6 bases at J, with 11 bases between the two ends. This CDR3 is 14 amino acids long. The CDR3 region is CASSFPVLAGELFF. The CDR3 DNA follows: TGTGCCAGCAGTTTCCCTGTCCTAGCCGGGGAGCTGTTTTTT.

In its sample, this clonotype was seen many times. The V and J genes are TRBV6-4 and TRBJ2-1; D is undetermined. This CDR3 has 13 residues. Trimming shortened V by 2 bases and J by 0 bases, and 2 bases separated the two germline ends. The germline CDR1 and CDR2 sequences are MRHNA and SNTAGT. The CDR3 here is CASSDSSYNEQFF. CDR3 coding DNA: TGTGCCAGCAGTGACAGCTCCTACAATGAGCAGTTCTTC.

In its sample, this clonotype was seen many times. The rearrangement joins TRBV20-1 to TRBJ1-2; unclear D gene. Trimming shortened V by 5 bases and J by 1 base, and 8 bases separated the two germline ends. Germline values: CDR1 DFQATT, CDR2 SNEGSKA (reference sequence). The CDR3 has 12 amino acids. CDR3 protein: CSAPADNYGYTF. The CDR3 DNA follows: TGCAGTGCTCCGGCGGATAACTATGGCTACACCTTC.

This clonotype was seen repeatedly, ten times or more. This sequence joins TRBV5-1 and TRBJ2-3, with D unresolved. The V gene's germline CDR1 is SGHRS and CDR2 YFSETQ. Trimming shortened V by 4 bases and J by 4 bases, and 19 bases separated the two germline ends. The CDR3 runs to 16 residues. CDR3 nucleotide sequence: TGCGCCAGCAGCCCACAAGACCCCTCTCTCGCAGATACGCAGTATTTT. Translation: CASSPQDPSLADTQYF. The full variable domain, rest sourced from reference TRBV5-1 and TRBJ2-3, is KAGVTQTPRYLIKTRGQQVTLSCSPISGHRSVSWYQQTPGQGLQFLFEYFSETQRNKGNFPGRFSGRQFSNSRSEMNVSTLELGDSALYLCASSPQDPSLADTQYFGPGTRLTVL.

This clonotype was recorded at least ten times. This chain uses TRBV7-2 with TRBJ2-3; D gene uncertain. Looked up from germline, CDR1 is SGHTA and CDR2 is FQGNSA. V lost 5 bases to trimming and J lost 6 bases, with 12 bases between them. The CDR3 contains 13 residues. Here the CDR3 reads CASSPAQADTQYF. The CDR3 DNA reads TGTGCCAGCAGCCCAGCCCAGGCGGATACGCAGTATTTT.